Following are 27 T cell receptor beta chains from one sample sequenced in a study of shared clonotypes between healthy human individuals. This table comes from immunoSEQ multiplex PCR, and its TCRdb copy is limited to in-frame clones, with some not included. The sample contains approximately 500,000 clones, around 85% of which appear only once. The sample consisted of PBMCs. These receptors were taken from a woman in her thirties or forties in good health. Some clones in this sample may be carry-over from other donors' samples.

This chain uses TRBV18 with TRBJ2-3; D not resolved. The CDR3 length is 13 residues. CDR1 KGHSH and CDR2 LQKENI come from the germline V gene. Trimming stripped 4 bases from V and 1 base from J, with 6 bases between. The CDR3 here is CASSRSGTDTQYF. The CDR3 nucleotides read TGTGCCAGCTCACGGAGCGGCACAGATACGCAGTATTTT.

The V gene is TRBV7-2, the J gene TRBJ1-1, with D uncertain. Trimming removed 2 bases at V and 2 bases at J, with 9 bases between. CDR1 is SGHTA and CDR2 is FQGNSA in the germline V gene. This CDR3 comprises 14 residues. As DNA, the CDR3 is TGTGCCAGCAGCTTATTCCCTATTAACACTGAAGCTTTCTTT. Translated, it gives CASSLFPINTEAFF.

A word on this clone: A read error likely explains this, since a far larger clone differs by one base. This CDR3 reads CASSFRTELNTEAFF. CDR3 nucleotides: TGTGCCAGCAGTTTCAGGACAGAGTTGAACACTGAAGCTTTCTTT. V is TRBV28 and J is TRBJ1-1, with D perhaps matching TRBD1 (6 bases). V was pared by 3 bases and J by 0 bases, with 11 bases between. CDR3 length: 15 amino acids. The germline V gene has CDR1 MDHEN and CDR2 SYDVKM.

CDR3 sequence (DNA): TGTGCCACCAGCAGAGATAAGGGGGACAGGGGGCTCTATGGCTACACCTTC. Translated, it gives CATSRDKGDRGLYGYTF. This chain links TRBV15 with TRBJ1-2, with 12 bases lining up with TRBD1. The V and J ends lost 0 bases and 4 bases, in that order; junction bases with no gene match: 6. The CDR3 covers 17 residues. Germline CDR1 is LNHNV and CDR2 is YYDKDF (reference sequence). The whole variable domain, filled in from reference TRBV15 and TRBJ1-2, reads DAMVIQNPRYQVTQFGKPVTLSCSQTLNHNVMYWYQQKSSQAPKLLFHYYDKDFNNEADTPDNFQSRRPNTSFCFLDIRSPGLGDTAMYLCATSRDKGDRGLYGYTFGSGTRLTVV.

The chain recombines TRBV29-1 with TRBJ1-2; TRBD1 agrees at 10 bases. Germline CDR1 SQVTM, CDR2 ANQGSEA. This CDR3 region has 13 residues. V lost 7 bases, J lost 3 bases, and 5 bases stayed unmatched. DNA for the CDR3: TGCAGCGCCCGGGACAGGGGAGACTATGGCTACACCTTC. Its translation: CSARDRGDYGYTF.

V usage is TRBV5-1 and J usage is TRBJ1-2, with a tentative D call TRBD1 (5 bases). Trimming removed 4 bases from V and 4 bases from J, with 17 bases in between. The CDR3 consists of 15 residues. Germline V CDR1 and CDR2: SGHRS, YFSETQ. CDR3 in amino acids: CASSPEGLSLYGYTF. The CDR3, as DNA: TGCGCCAGCAGCCCCGAGGGGTTATCTCTCTATGGCTACACCTTC.

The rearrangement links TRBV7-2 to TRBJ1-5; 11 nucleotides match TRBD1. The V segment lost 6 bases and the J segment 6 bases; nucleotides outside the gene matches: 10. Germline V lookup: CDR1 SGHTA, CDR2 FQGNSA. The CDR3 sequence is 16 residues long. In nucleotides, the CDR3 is TGTGCCAGCAGTAGGGGACAGGGGGGAGCGGGTCAGCCCCAGCATTTT. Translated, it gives CASSRGQGGAGQPQHF.

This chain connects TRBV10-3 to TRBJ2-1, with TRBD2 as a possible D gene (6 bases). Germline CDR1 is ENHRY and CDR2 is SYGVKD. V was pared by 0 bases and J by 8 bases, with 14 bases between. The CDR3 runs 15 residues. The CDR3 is CAISESQTSSHEQFF. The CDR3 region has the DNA TGTGCCATCAGTGAGTCCCAGACTAGTAGTCATGAGCAGTTCTTC.

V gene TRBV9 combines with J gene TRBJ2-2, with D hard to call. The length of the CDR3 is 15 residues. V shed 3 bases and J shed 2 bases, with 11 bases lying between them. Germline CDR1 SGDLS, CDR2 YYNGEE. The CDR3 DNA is TGTGCCAGCAGCGGGGCCGCGGCAAACACCGGGGAGCTGTTTTTT. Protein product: CASSGAAANTGELFF.

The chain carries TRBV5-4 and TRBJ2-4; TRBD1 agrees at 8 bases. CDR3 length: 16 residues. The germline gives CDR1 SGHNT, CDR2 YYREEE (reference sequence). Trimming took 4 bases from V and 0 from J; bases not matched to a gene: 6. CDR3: CASSQGAALAKNIQYF. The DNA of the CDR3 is TGTGCCAGCAGCCAGGGGGCTGCCCTAGCCAAAAACATTCAGTACTTC. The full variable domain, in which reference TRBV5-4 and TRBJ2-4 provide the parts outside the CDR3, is ETGVTQSPTHLIKTRGQQVTLRCSSQSGHNTVSWYQQALGQGPQFIFQYYREEENGRGNFPPRFSGLQFPNYSSELNVNALELDDSALYLCASSQGAALAKNIQYFGAGTRLSVL.

The CDR3 nucleotides read TGTGCCTGGAGTTTGATGGGAAACACCATATATTTT. Translating gives CAWSLMGNTIYF. V usage is TRBV30 and J usage is TRBJ1-3; D is uncertain. The V end lost 2 bases, the J end lost 4 bases, and 6 bases lay between the germline ends. The CDR3 is 12 residues long. Germline V gene data show CDR1 as GTSNPN and CDR2 as SVGIG (reference sequence).

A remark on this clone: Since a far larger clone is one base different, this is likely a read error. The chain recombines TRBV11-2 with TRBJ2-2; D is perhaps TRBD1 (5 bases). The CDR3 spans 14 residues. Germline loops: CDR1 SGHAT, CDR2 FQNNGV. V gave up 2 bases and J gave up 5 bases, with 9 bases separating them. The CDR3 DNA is TGTGCCAGCAGCTTATCAGGGCGGACCGGGGAGCTGTTTTTT. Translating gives CASSLSGRTGELFF.

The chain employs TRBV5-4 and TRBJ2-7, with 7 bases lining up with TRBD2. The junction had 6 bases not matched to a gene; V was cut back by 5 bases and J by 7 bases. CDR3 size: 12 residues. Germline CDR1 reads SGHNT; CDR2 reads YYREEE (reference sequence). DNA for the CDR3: TGTGCCAGCAGGGGCGAGGGACTAGAGCAGTACTTC. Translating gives CASRGEGLEQYF. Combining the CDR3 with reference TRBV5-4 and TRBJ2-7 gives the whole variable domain ETGVTQSPTHLIKTRGQQVTLRCSSQSGHNTVSWYQQALGQGPQFIFQYYREEENGRGNFPPRFSGLQFPNYSSELNVNALELDDSALYLCASRGEGLEQYFGPGTRLTVT.

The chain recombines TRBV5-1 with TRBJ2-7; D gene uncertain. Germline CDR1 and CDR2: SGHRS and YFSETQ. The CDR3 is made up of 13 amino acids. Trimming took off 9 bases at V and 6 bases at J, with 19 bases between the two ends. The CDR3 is CATSPQMGSEQYF. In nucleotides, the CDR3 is TGCGCCACCTCACCTCAAATGGGTTCCGAGCAGTACTTC.

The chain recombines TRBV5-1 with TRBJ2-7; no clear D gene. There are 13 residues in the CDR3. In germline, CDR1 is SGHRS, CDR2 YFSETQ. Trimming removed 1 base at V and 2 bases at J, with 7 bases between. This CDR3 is CASSLSTAYEQYF. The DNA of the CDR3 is TGCGCCAGCAGCTTGTCGACCGCCTACGAGCAGTACTTC.

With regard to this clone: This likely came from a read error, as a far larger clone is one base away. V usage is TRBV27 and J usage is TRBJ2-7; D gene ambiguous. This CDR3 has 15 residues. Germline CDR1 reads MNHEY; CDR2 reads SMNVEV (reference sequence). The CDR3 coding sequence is TGTGCCGGCAGTTTAGGGTCTGCACTGGGGTACGAGCAGTACTTC. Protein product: CAGSLGSALGYEQYF.

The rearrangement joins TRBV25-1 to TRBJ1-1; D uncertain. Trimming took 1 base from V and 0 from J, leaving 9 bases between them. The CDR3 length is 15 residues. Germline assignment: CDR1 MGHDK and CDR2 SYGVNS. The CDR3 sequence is CASSESGSMNTEAFF. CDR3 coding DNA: TGTGCCAGCAGTGAATCTGGCAGCATGAACACTGAAGCTTTCTTT.

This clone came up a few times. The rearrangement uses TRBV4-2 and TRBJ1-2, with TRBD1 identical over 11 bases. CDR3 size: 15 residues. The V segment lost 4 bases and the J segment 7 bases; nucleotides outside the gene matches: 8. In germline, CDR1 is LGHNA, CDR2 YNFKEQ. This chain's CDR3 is CASSRGQGANPGYTF. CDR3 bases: TGTGCCAGCAGCCGAGGACAGGGGGCGAATCCTGGCTACACCTTC.

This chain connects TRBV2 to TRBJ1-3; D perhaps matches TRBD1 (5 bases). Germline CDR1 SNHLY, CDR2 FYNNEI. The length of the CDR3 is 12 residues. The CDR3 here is CVQGVSGNTIYF. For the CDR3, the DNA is TGTGTCCAAGGGGTCTCAGGAAACACCATATATTTT.

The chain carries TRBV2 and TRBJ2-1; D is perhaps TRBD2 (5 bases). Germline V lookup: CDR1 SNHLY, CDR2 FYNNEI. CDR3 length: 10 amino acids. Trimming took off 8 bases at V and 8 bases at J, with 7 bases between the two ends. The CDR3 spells CASGSYEQFF. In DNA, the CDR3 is TGTGCCAGCGGGAGTTATGAGCAGTTCTTC.

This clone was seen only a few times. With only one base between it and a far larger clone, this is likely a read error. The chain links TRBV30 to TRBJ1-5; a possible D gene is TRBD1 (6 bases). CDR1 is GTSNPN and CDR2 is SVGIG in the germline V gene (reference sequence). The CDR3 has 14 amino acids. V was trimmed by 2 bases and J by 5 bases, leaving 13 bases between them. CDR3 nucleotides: TGTGCCTGGAGTAACAGGGTGGGAGATCAGCCCCAGCATTTT. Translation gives CAWSNRVGDQPQHF.

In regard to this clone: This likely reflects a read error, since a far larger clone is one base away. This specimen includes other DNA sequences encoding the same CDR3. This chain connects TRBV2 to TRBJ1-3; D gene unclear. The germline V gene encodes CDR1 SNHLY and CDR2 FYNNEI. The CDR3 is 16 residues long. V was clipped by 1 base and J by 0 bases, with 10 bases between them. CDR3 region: CASSEGGANSGNTIYF. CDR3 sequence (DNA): TGTGCCAGCAGTGAAGGAGGTGCTAACTCTGGAAACACCATATATTTT.

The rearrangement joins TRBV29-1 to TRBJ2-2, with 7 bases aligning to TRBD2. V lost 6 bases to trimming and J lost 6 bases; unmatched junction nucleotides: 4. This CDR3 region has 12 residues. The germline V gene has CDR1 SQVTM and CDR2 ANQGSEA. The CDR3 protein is CSVHGLAGELFF. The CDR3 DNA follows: TGCAGCGTCCACGGACTAGCCGGGGAGCTGTTTTTT.

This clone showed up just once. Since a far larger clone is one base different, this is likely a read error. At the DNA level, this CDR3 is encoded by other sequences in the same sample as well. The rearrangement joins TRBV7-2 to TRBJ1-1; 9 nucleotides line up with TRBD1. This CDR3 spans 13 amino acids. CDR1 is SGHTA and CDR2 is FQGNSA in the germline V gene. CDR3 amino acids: CASSTYRGPEAFF. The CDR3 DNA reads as TGTGCCAGCAGCACCTACAGGGGGCCTGAAGCTTTCTTC.

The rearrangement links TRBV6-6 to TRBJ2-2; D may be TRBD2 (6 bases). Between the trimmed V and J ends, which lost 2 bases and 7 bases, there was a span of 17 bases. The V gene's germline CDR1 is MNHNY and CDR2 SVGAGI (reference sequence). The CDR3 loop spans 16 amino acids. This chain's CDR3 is CASSYAELEEGGELFF. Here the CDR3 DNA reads TGTGCCAGCAGTTACGCGGAGCTTGAGGAGGGCGGGGAGCTGTTTTTT.

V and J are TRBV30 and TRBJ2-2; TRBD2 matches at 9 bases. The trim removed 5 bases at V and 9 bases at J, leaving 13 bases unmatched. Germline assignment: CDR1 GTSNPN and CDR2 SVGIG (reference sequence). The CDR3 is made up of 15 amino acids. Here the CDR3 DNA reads TGTGCCTGGGAGGAGGGGCTAGCGGGAACCTGGGAGCTGTTTTTT. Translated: CAWEEGLAGTWELFF.

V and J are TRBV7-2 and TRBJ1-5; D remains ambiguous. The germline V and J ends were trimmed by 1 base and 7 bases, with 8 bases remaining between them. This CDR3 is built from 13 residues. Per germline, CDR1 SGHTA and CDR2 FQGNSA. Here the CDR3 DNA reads TGTGCCAGCAGCTTAGTGGATCAACAGCCCCAGCATTTT. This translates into CASSLVDQQPQHF.